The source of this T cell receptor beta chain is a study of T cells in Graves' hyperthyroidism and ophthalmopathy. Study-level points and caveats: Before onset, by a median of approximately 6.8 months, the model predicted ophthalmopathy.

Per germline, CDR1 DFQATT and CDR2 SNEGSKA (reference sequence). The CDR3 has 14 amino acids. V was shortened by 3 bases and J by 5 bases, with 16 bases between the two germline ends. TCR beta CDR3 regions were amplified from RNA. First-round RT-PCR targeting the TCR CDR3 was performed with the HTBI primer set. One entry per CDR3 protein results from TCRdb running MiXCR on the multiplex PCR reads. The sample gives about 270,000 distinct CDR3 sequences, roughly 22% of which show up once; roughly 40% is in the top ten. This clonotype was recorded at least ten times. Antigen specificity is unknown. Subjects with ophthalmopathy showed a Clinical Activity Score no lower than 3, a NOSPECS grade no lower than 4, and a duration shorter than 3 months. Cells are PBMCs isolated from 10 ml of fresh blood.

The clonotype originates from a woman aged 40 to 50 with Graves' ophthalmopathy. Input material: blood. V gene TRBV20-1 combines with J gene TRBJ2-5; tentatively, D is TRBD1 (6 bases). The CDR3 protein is CSARAPQGLETQYF. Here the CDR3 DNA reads TGCAGTGCTAGGGCCCCCCAGGGGTTGGAGACCCAGTACTTC.